This record looks at one TCR beta chain sequence and its context. The table lists this clonotype with many counts. Its antigen is still unknown. Nothing much larger sits one base from this clone, and base qualities are not available. The data were obtained in a study of early T cells in non-severe SARS-CoV-2 infection (dated by TCRdb to the early 2020s). At the level of the whole study: Because TCR sequencing was done on bulk RNA from unsorted whole blood, the alpha and beta chains could not be paired. On the study overall, not on this receptor specifically: Matching against VDJdb was skewed toward anti-spike CD8 responses, likely underestimated virus-specific expansions, and missed private and CD4 specificities.

The study was a case-control design nested within a healthcare worker cohort in London, UK, with weekly nasopharyngeal swab PCR tests and blood sampling. Between 23 and 31 March 2020, the week of the UK lockdown, healthcare workers were enrolled and then followed up weekly for as long as 16 weeks. The CDR3 runs 14 residues from the cysteine to the phenylalanine. Only the CDR3 DNA is retained, 42 bases long and in frame from the first base. Trimmed from V: 1 base; trimmed from J: 13 bases; junction bases lacking a gene match: 9. CDR1 and CDR2 are drawn from the germline V gene: LGHNA, YNFKEQ. The library was built by means of 5' RACE. Sequencing instrument: NextSeq 500. To correct for sequencing error and PCR bias, the TCR library protocol tagged individual cDNA molecules with unique molecular identifiers. Both TCR alpha and beta chains were sequenced, and tight co-correlation was observed between alpha and beta sequence abundances in each sample. In the authors' own workflow: Decombinator V4 was used to perform V gene, J gene and CDR3 annotation of TCR sequences. Expanded TCRs were defined as changing significantly between any two time points under a Poisson model with p below 0.0001. TCR abundances were normalised to the total number of TCRs sequenced per sample and were expressed as counts per million. TRAV1-2 paired with TRAJ12, TRAJ20 or TRAJ33 defined MAIT TCRs, while TRAV10 paired with TRAJ18 defined iNKT TCRs. VDJdb, accessed 1 November 2021, was searched for CMV, EBV and SARS-CoV-2 annotated TCRs, with TCRs annotated for multiple antigens excluded. The raw public data were reprocessed by TCRdb itself: fastp quality trimming at Q25, MiXCR clonotype calling, in-frame beta chains only. A single entry per CDR3 protein holds the most common genes and DNA from its merged rows. It is TCRdb's table, rather than the study itself, that gives the V and J calls and clone size. The sample table shows 55,000 to 70,000 distinct CDR3 sequences, and over 3.5% are seen once. In total, the top ten clones hold roughly 3.4% of the sample.

Sequenced here: whole blood, sampled at baseline. The chain is encoded by TRBV4-2 joined to TRBJ2-1, with 8 bases in between that match TRBD2. The TCR was taken from an adult who was a healthcare worker with PCR-confirmed SARS-CoV-2 infection or an uninfected control (not recorded which). The donor label of this sample is uncertain. The DNA is as follows: TGTGCCAGCAGCCAAGTTGGCGGGGGGACCCCTCAGTTCTTC. Its coded protein is CASSQVGGGTPQFF.